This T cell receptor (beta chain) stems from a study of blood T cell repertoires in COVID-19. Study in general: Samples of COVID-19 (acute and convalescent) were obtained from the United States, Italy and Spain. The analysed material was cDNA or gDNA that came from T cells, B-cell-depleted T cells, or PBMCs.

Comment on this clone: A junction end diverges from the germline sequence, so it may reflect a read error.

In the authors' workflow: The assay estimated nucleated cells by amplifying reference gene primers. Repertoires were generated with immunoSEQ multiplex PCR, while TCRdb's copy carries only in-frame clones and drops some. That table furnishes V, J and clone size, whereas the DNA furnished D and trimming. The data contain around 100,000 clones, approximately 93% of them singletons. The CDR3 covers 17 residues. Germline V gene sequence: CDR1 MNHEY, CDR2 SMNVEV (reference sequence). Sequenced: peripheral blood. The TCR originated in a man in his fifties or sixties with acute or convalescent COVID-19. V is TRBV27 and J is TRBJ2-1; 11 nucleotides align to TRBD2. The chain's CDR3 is CASSLSGTSGPAGEQFF. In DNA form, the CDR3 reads TGTGCCAGCAGTCTATCCGGGACTAGCGGACCAGCGGGTGAGCAGTTCTTC.